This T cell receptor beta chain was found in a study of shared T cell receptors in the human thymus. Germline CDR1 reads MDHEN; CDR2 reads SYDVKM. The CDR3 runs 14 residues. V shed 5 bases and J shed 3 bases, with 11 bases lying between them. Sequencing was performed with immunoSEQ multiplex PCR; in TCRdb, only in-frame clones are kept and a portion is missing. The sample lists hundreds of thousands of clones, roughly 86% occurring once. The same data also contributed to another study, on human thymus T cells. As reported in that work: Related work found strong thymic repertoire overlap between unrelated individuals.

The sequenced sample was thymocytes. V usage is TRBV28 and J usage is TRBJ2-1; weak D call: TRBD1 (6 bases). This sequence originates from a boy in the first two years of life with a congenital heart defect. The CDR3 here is CASSPGQDYNEQFF. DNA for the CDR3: TGTGCCAGCAGTCCGGGACAAGACTACAATGAGCAGTTCTTC. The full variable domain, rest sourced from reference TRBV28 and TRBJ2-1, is DVKVTQSSRYLVKRTGEKVFLECVQDMDHENMFWYRQDPGLGLRLIYFSYDVKMKEKGDIPEGYSVSREKKERFSLILESASTNQTSMYLCASSPGQDYNEQFFGPGTRLTVL.